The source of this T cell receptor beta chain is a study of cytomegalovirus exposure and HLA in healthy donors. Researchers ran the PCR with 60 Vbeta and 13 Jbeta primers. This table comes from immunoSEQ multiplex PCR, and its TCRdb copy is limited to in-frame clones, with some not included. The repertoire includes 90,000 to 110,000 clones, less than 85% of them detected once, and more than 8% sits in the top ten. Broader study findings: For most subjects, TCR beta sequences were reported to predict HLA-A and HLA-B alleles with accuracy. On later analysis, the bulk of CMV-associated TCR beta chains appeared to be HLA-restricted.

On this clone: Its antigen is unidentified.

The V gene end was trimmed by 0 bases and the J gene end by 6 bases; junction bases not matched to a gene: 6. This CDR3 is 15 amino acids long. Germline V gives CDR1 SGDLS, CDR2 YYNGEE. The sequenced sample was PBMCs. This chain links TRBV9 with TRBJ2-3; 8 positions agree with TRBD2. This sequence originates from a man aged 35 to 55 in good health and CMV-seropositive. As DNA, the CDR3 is TGTGCCAGCAGCGTAGAGGGCGGGAGGTTGGATACGCAGTATTTT. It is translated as CASSVEGGRLDTQYF.